The source of this T cell receptor (beta chain) is a study of blood T cell repertoires in COVID-19. Study-level information: Both acute and convalescent COVID-19 samples were obtained from the United States, Italy and Spain. Nucleic acid was either cDNA or gDNA, and it came from T cells, B-cell-depleted T cells, or PBMCs.

The CDR3 is made up of 16 amino acids. V gave up 5 bases and J gave up 7 bases; unmatched junction bases: 9. Per germline, CDR1 SNHLY and CDR2 FYNNEI. Method: immunoSEQ multiplex PCR; TCRdb's copy keeps in-frame clones and lacks some. The sample carries tens of thousands of clones, about 89% recorded once. The rearrangement links TRBV2 to TRBJ2-2; TRBD1 agrees at 11 bases. The sequencing input was peripheral blood. This receptor was identified in a human donor in a cohort sampled during active COVID-19. The CDR3 DNA follows: TGTGCCAGCAGTTTAAGGACAGGGGGCCAGGGCGGGGAGCTGTTTTTT. Encoded protein: CASSLRTGGQGGELFF.